What follows are 22 T cell receptor beta chains derived from one specimen sequenced in a study of T cells in Graves' hyperthyroidism and ophthalmopathy. The TCR beta CDR3 regions underwent amplification using RNA transcripts as the source. First-round RT-PCR of the TCR CDR3 relied on the HTBI primer set. TCRdb used MiXCR to reprocess the multiplex PCR reads, holding one entry per CDR3 protein. The sample includes under 350,000 distinct CDR3 sequences, about 14% seen only once; the top ten take approximately 8.6%. Material: blood. These receptors were taken from a woman aged 25 to 39 with Graves' hyperthyroidism that later progressed to Graves' ophthalmopathy.

This clonotype has only a few counts. The rearrangement uses TRBV9 and TRBJ2-3; tentative D call: TRBD2 (5 bases). Germline V gene lookup returns CDR1 SGDLS and CDR2 YYNGEE. This CDR3 is built from 14 residues. The V end was cut by 3 bases, the J end by 8 bases, with 16 bases between. The CDR3 loop reads CASSESGGIGTQYF. CDR3 in DNA: TGTGCCAGCAGCGAGAGTGGAGGTATTGGTACGCAGTATTTT.

There are many counts of this clonotype. This rearrangement joins TRBV6-1 to TRBJ1-2; the match to TRBD1 covers 7 bases. V trimming: 7 bases; J trimming: 2 bases; junction bases outside the gene matches: 7. Germline V gives CDR1 MNHNS, CDR2 SASEGT. This CDR3 is 14 amino acids long. CDR3 nucleotides: TGTGCCAGCAAGGGGGCCAGGGGCAACTATGGCTACACCTTC. This encodes CASKGARGNYGYTF.

This clonotype was observed at least ten times. The V gene is TRBV2, the J gene TRBJ2-5; 7 positions agree with TRBD2. With 8 bases clipped from V and 9 bases from J, the junction kept 9 bases outside the gene matches. CDR1 is SNHLY and CDR2 is FYNNEI in the germline V gene. The CDR3 extends over 12 amino acids. Here the CDR3 reads CASAGEMGPQYF. The DNA of the CDR3 is TGTGCCAGCGCGGGAGAGATGGGGCCCCAGTACTTC. Drawing the rest from reference TRBV2 and TRBJ2-5, the complete variable domain is EPEVTQTPSHQVTQMGQEVILRCVPISNHLYFYWYRQILGQKVEFLVSFYNNEISEKSEIFDDQFSVERPDGSNFTLKIRSTKLEDSAMYFCASAGEMGPQYFGPGTRLLVL.

This clonotype occurred a few times. This chain uses TRBV19 with TRBJ2-1; 9 bases fit TRBD2. The CDR3 sequence is 14 residues long. V lost 9 bases to trimming and J lost 6 bases; unmatched junction nucleotides: 9. Per the germline V gene, CDR1 is LNHDA and CDR2 is SQIVND (reference sequence). As DNA, the CDR3 is TGTGCCAGCTCGACTAGCGGTTATTCCAATGAGCAGTTCTTC. Translating it yields CASSTSGYSNEQFF.

This clonotype was observed at least ten times. CDR3 sequence reads: CASIPRGDGYNEQFF. In nucleotides, the CDR3 is TGTGCCAGCATCCCACGCGGCGACGGGTACAATGAGCAGTTCTTC. The rearrangement links TRBV7-9 to TRBJ2-1; no firm D call. This CDR3 is built from 15 residues. The germline V and J ends were trimmed by 7 bases and 4 bases, with 17 bases remaining between them. Germline assignment: CDR1 SEHNR and CDR2 FQNEAQ (reference sequence). Combining the CDR3 with reference TRBV7-9 and TRBJ2-1 gives the whole variable domain DTGVSQNPRHKITKRGQNVTFRCDPISEHNRLYWYRQTLGQGPEFLTYFQNEAQLEKSRLLSDRFSAERPKGSFSTLEIQRTEQGDSAMYLCASIPRGDGYNEQFFGPGTRLTVL.

This clonotype has a count of ten or more. The chain recombines TRBV7-9 with TRBJ2-1; 9 positions match TRBD2. The CDR3 consists of 14 residues. The V segment lost 2 bases and the J segment 12 bases; nucleotides outside the gene matches: 8. Germline V gene lookup returns CDR1 SEHNR and CDR2 FQNEAQ (reference sequence). In DNA, the CDR3 is TGTGCCAGCAGCTTAAGCCTAGCGGGAAGTCGGCAGTTCTTC. This gives the protein CASSLSLAGSRQFF.

There are a few counts of this clonotype. The chain uses TRBV7-6 and TRBJ2-2; D is ambiguous. Germline CDR1 reads SGHVS; CDR2 reads FNYEAQ. This CDR3 has 15 amino acids. V was trimmed by 2 bases and J by 4 bases, leaving 11 bases between them. The CDR3 sequence is CASSLNDLSTGELFF. CDR3 nucleotides: TGTGCCAGCAGCTTAAATGATTTGAGCACCGGGGAGCTGTTTTTT.

This clonotype was counted at least ten times. This sequence joins TRBV6-1 and TRBJ1-5; 8 bases match TRBD1. CDR3 length: 15 amino acids. Germline V gives CDR1 MNHNS, CDR2 SASEGT. The V gene end was trimmed by 6 bases and the J gene end by 0 bases; junction bases not matched to a gene: 4. The CDR3 loop is CASRRTGSSNQPQHF. The CDR3 bases are TGTGCCAGCAGACGGACAGGGAGTAGCAATCAGCCCCAGCATTTT.

This clonotype has a count of ten or more. J is TRBJ2-6 and V is TRBV7-2; D remains unclear. The V gene's germline CDR1 is SGHTA and CDR2 FQGNSA. The ends were cut back, 6 bases at V and 1 base at J, with 7 bases in the middle. The CDR3 is 14 amino acids. CDR3 DNA: TGTGCCAGCAGTCGACTGTCTGGGGCCAACGTCCTGACTTTC. This encodes CASSRLSGANVLTF.

In its sample, this clonotype was seen many times. This chain joins TRBV20-1 and TRBJ2-1; 7 bases are a match to TRBD2. CDR3 length: 16 amino acids. After removal of 0 bases from V and 6 bases from J, the junction contained 11 bases not matched to a gene. In germline, CDR1 is DFQATT, CDR2 SNEGSKA (reference sequence). CDR3 region: CSARDTGAGAPNEQFF. The CDR3 DNA reads TGCAGTGCTAGAGATACCGGGGCGGGAGCACCCAATGAGCAGTTCTTC.

This clonotype was counted at least ten times. This rearrangement joins TRBV4-3 to TRBJ2-1, with TRBD2 identical over 11 bases. CDR3 size: 15 residues. V lost 1 base and J lost 7; bases outside the gene matches: 3. Germline loops: CDR1 LGHNA, CDR2 YSLEER. The CDR3 DNA follows: TGCGCCAGCAGCCAAGGACTAGCGGGATGGAATGAGCAGTTCTTC. This codes for CASSQGLAGWNEQFF.

This clonotype occurred a few times. V gene TRBV27 combines with J gene TRBJ1-5; no reliable D call. The germline V and J ends were trimmed by 4 bases and 9 bases, with 7 bases remaining between them. There are 11 residues in the CDR3. Germline lookup yields CDR1 MNHEY and CDR2 SMNVEV (reference sequence). The DNA of the CDR3 is TGTGCCAGCAGTTCCCCTAGGCCCCAGCATTTT. This codes for CASSSPRPQHF.

Ten or more counts support this clonotype. The V and J genes are TRBV6-2 or TRBV6-3 and TRBJ1-5, with 8 bases aligning to TRBD1. The CDR3 sequence is 13 residues long. From germline, CDR1 is MNHEY and CDR2 SVGEGT. The ends lost 8 bases at V and 6 bases at J; junction bases unmatched: 6. CDR3 sequence reads: CASAHQGAQPQHF. In DNA, the CDR3 is TGTGCCAGCGCCCACCAGGGGGCTCAGCCCCAGCATTTT.

This chain connects TRBV30 to TRBJ2-7, with 12 bases identical to TRBD2. There are 15 residues in the CDR3. The V segment lost 3 bases and the J segment 9 bases; nucleotides outside the gene matches: 12. Per the germline V gene, CDR1 is GTSNPN and CDR2 is SVGIG (reference sequence). CDR3 in DNA: TGTGCCTGGAGCGCGACTAGCGGGAGTCTCCATGGGCAGTACTTC. Encoded protein: CAWSATSGSLHGQYF.

This clonotype has a count of ten or more. The V gene is TRBV24-1, the J gene TRBJ2-3; D unclear. V lost 3 bases to trimming and J lost 6 bases, with 18 bases between them. Germline lookup yields CDR1 KGHDR and CDR2 SFDVKD. This CDR3 comprises 16 residues. The CDR3 here is CATSDKVAAAADTQYF. In DNA form, the CDR3 reads TGTGCCACCAGTGATAAAGTGGCGGCTGCCGCGGATACGCAGTATTTT.

This clonotype was seen ten or more times. The rearrangement joins TRBV6-6 to TRBJ2-2, with 8 nucleotides matching TRBD2. This CDR3 region has 15 residues. Germline CDR1 is MNHNY and CDR2 is SVGAGI (reference sequence). The junction had 4 bases not matched to a gene; V was cut back by 2 bases and J by 5 bases. The CDR3 is CASSYLGGATGELFF. The CDR3 DNA reads as TGTGCCAGCAGTTACCTCGGGGGGGCTACCGGGGAGCTGTTTTTT.

This clonotype has ten or more counts. V and J are TRBV7-2 and TRBJ2-1, with 10 positions matching TRBD1. The length of the CDR3 is 15 residues. CDR1 and CDR2 from the germline V gene are SGHTA and FQGNSA. The V and J ends lost 4 bases and 3 bases, in that order; junction bases with no gene match: 3. The CDR3 spells CASSSRDRGYNEQFF. The CDR3 DNA sequence: TGTGCCAGCAGCTCACGGGACAGGGGCTACAATGAGCAGTTCTTC. The whole variable domain, remainder taken from reference TRBV7-2 and TRBJ2-1, is GAGVSQSPSNKVTEKGKDVELRCDPISGHTALYWYRQSLGQGLEFLIYFQGNSAPDKSGLPSDRFSAERTGGSVSTLTIQRTQQEDSAVYLCASSSRDRGYNEQFFGPGTRLTVL.

The chain combines TRBV4-3 with TRBJ2-3; a weak D match, TRBD2 (6 bases). Trimming stripped 0 bases from V and 2 bases from J, with 9 bases between. This CDR3 contains 15 residues. CDR1 and CDR2 (germline): LGHNA, YSLEER. The CDR3 spells CASSQDGDSTDTQYF. The CDR3 region has the DNA TGCGCCAGCAGCCAAGACGGGGACTCCACAGATACGCAGTATTTT.

This clonotype came up many times. V gene TRBV7-9 combines with J gene TRBJ1-1; D is perhaps TRBD1 (5 bases). Germline-derived CDR1 and CDR2 are SEHNR and FQNEAQ (reference sequence). The V gene lost 5 bases and the J gene lost 1 base, with 14 bases spanning the gap. The CDR3 covers 15 residues. CDR3 DNA: TGTGCCAGCAGCCCGAGGGGCGGGACGAACACTGAAGCTTTCTTT. Protein sequence: CASSPRGGTNTEAFF.

This clonotype showed up many times. V usage is TRBV6-1 and J usage is TRBJ1-5; D not resolved. Germline V gene lookup returns CDR1 MNHNS and CDR2 SASEGT. The CDR3 contains 15 residues. Trimming shortened V by 5 bases and J by 4 bases, and 15 bases separated the two germline ends. The CDR3 coding sequence is TGTGCCAGCAGTACAACGATGTCGTTGAATCAGCCCCAGCATTTT. This codes for CASSTTMSLNQPQHF.

There are a few counts of this clonotype. Here the CDR3 reads CASRWTLNTEAFF. The CDR3 bases are TGCGCCAGCAGGTGGACACTGAACACTGAAGCTTTCTTT. V usage is TRBV10-2 and J usage is TRBJ1-1, with D maybe TRBD1 (5 bases). This CDR3 region has 13 residues. Trimming pared 6 bases from V and 0 bases from J, leaving 8 bases between. Germline CDR1 WSHSY, CDR2 SAAADI.

Note on this clonotype: This clone may be a read error of a much larger clone one base away. This sequence joins TRBV7-9 and TRBJ2-7; TRBD1 aligns across 9 bases. The CDR3 loop spans 17 amino acids. Germline CDR1 is SEHNR and CDR2 is FQNEAQ (reference sequence). The CDR3 DNA reads TGTGCCAGCGGCTTATATGGGGGGGGGACAGGGTCCTTCGAGCAGTACTTC. It translates to CASGLYGGGTGSFEQYF. The full variable domain, completed using reference TRBV7-9 and TRBJ2-7, is DTGVSQNPRHKITKRGQNVTFRCDPISEHNRLYWYRQTLGQGPEFLTYFQNEAQLEKSRLLSDRFSAERPKGSFSTLEIQRTEQGDSAMYLCASGLYGGGTGSFEQYFGPGTRLTVT.